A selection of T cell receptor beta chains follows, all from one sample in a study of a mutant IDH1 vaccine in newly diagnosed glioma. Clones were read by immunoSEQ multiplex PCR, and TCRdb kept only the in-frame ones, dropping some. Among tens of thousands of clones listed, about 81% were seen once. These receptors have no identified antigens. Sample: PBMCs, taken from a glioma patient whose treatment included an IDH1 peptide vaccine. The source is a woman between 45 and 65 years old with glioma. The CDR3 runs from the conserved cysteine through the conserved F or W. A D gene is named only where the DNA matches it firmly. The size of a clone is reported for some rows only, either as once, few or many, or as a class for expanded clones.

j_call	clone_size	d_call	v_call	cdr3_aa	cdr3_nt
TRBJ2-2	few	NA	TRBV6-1	CASSLTGNTGELFF	TGTGCCAGCAGCCTGACAGGAAACACCGGGGAGCTGTTTTTT
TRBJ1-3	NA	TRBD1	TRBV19	CASRKGQGTDTIYF	TGTGCCAGTAGAAAGGGACAGGGTACGGACACCATATATTTT
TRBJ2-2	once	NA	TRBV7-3	CASSFGGAGTGELFF	TGTGCCAGCAGCTTTGGGGGCGCGGGAACCGGGGAGCTGTTTTTT
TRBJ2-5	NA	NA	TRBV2	CATNYLGIQETQYF	TGTGCCACCAACTACCTAGGCATCCAAGAGACCCAGTACTTC
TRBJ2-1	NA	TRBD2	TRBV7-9	CASSLKTLAGGINGEQFF	TGTGCCAGCAGCTTAAAGACCCTAGCGGGGGGAATTAACGGGGAGCAGTTCTTC
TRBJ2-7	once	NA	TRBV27	CASSLADQYYEQYF	TGTGCCAGCAGTTTGGCCGATCAATATTACGAGCAGTACTTC
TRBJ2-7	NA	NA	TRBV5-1	CASSPDTGWIYEQYF	TGCGCCAGCAGCCCGGACACGGGGTGGATCTACGAGCAGTACTTC
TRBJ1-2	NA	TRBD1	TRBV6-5	CASRGQSRGYTF	TGTGCCAGCAGGGGACAGTCTCGAGGCTACACCTTC
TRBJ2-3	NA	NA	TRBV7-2	CASSLDGLGQQYF	TGTGCCAGCAGCTTAGACGGGCTCGGGCAGCAGTATTTT
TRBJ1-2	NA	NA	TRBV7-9	CASSPQGYGYTF	TGTGCCAGCAGCCCACAGGGTTACGGCTACACCTTC
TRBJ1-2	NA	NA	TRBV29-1	CSALRDSRGYTF	TGCAGCGCCTTGCGTGACAGCAGAGGCTACACCTTC
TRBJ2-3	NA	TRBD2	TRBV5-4	CASSLALAGGPDTQYF	TGTGCCAGCAGCTTGGCTCTAGCGGGGGGGCCTGATACGCAGTATTTT
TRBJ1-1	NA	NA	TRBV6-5	CASSATSGTEAFF	TGTGCCAGCAGTGCCACATCGGGAACTGAAGCTTTCTTT
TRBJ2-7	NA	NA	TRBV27	CASSTEVGQGSYEQYF	TGTGCCAGCAGTACCGAGGTGGGGCAGGGAAGCTACGAGCAGTACTTC
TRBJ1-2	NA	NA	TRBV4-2	CASSQDMSGGFGYTF	TGTGCCAGCAGCCAAGATATGTCCGGGGGCTTTGGCTACACCTTC